The 18 T cell receptor beta chains presented below share a single source sample, sequenced in a study of shared clonotypes between healthy human individuals. The table came from immunoSEQ multiplex PCR; TCRdb's copy has only in-frame clones and leaves some out. Among fewer than 3 million clones listed, 85% to 95% were seen once. The sequenced sample consisted of naive CD4+ T cells from PBMCs. Described subset: CD45RA+ positively selected. All receptors derive from a man younger than 30 in good health. Some clones in this sample may be carry-over from other donors' samples.

The V gene is TRBV7-2, the J gene TRBJ2-7, with unresolved D. CDR3 length: 14 amino acids. V lost 7 bases and J 3 bases, leaving 16 bases between the germline ends. The germline gives CDR1 SGHTA, CDR2 FQGNSA. The CDR3 loop reads CASTRVGVIYEQYF. In DNA form, the CDR3 reads TGTGCCAGCACCAGAGTGGGCGTGATCTACGAGCAGTACTTC.

The chain links TRBV18 to TRBJ2-5, with 7 bases fitting TRBD1. The CDR3 is 15 residues long. In germline, CDR1 is KGHSH, CDR2 LQKENI. Trimming removed 4 bases from V and 1 base from J; junction bases left unmatched: 6. CDR3 protein: CASSRSTGTQETQYF. The CDR3 DNA reads TGTGCCAGCTCACGTTCGACAGGGACCCAAGAGACCCAGTACTTC. The variable domain in full, with the rest retrieved from reference TRBV18 and TRBJ2-5, is NAGVMQNPRHLVRRRGQEARLRCSPMKGHSHVYWYRQLPEEGLKFMVYLQKENIIDESGMPKERFSAEFPKEGPSILRIQQVVRGDSAAYFCASSRSTGTQETQYFGPGTRLLVL.

This clone appeared once. The J gene is TRBJ2-6, the V gene TRBV25-1; tentative D call: TRBD1 (6 bases). The germline gives CDR1 MGHDK, CDR2 SYGVNS. V was shortened by 2 bases and J by 1 base, with 6 bases between the two germline ends. The CDR3 spans 15 residues. This chain's CDR3 is CASSERGSGANVLTF. CDR3 DNA sequence: TGTGCCAGCAGTGAAAGGGGGTCTGGGGCCAACGTCCTGACTTTC.

The chain employs TRBV28 and TRBJ1-2; TRBD1 matches 8 bases. Looked up from germline, CDR1 is MDHEN and CDR2 is SYDVKM. The CDR3 extends over 12 amino acids. V was pared by 6 bases and J by 10 bases, with 7 bases of the junction left unmatched. The CDR3 protein is CASRSRDRPYTF. The CDR3 nucleotides are TGTGCCAGCAGGAGCCGGGACAGGCCCTACACCTTC.

This clone has only one observation. This same CDR3 is encoded by further DNA sequences in the sample. The rearrangement uses TRBV11-3 and TRBJ1-1; 7 bases align to TRBD1. This CDR3 is 14 amino acids long. V was pared by 4 bases and J by 2 bases, with 4 bases of the junction left unmatched. Per the germline V gene, CDR1 is SGHNT and CDR2 is YENEEA. Here the CDR3 reads CASSSSGGNTEAFF. As DNA, the CDR3 is TGTGCCAGCAGCTCTTCAGGGGGAAACACTGAAGCTTTCTTT.

The chain recombines TRBV5-1 with TRBJ2-2; 8 positions match TRBD2. CDR3 length equals 18 residues. CDR1 is SGHRS, CDR2 YFSETQ, per germline. With V trimmed by 4 bases and J by 2 bases, 13 bases remained unmatched. The CDR3, as DNA: TGCGCCAGCAGCATACCAGGTGATAGCGGGGTTAACACCGGGGAGCTGTTTTTT. Its translation: CASSIPGDSGVNTGELFF.

The chain has TRBV11-3 and TRBJ2-2; no firm D call. Deletions cut 0 bases from V and 3 bases from J, with 5 bases between. Germline CDR1 SGHNT, CDR2 YENEEA. The CDR3 contains 14 residues. Here the CDR3 reads CASSLEWDTGELFF. The CDR3 bases are TGTGCCAGCAGCTTAGAATGGGACACCGGGGAGCTGTTTTTT.

About this clone itself: Other DNA sequences in this specimen translate into the identical CDR3. This chain links TRBV18 with TRBJ2-7; either TRBD1 or TRBD2 may supply D (5 bases each). Germline values: CDR1 KGHSH, CDR2 LQKENI. Trimming stripped 3 bases from V and 7 bases from J, with 7 bases between. The CDR3 has 11 residues. Here the CDR3 reads CASSPGTEQYF. In DNA form, the CDR3 reads TGTGCCAGCTCACCCGGGACGGAGCAGTACTTC.

The V and J genes are TRBV11-2 and TRBJ2-1, with D possibly matching TRBD1 (6 bases). This CDR3 comprises 16 residues. Germline V gene lookup returns CDR1 SGHAT and CDR2 FQNNGV. The V end lost 5 bases, the J end lost 0 bases, and 14 bases lay between the germline ends. The CDR3 nucleotides read TGTGCCAGCAGCCAAAAGCAGGGGAGCTCCTACAATGAGCAGTTCTTC. Protein: CASSQKQGSSYNEQFF.

V and J are TRBV10-3 and TRBJ1-1; 9 bases match TRBD1. The CDR3 contains 15 residues. Germline assignment: CDR1 ENHRY and CDR2 SYGVKD. Trimming at V came to 8 bases and at J to 3 bases, leaving 10 bases not matched to a gene. The CDR3 DNA is TGTGCCATCTCCGGGACAGGGCAGGGGTACACTGAAGCTTTCTTT. Translating gives CAISGTGQGYTEAFF.

The chain carries TRBV7-2 and TRBJ1-5; 8 nucleotides line up with TRBD1. The J segment lost 4 bases and the V segment lost 3 bases, leaving 5 bases of the junction unmatched. In germline, CDR1 is SGHTA, CDR2 FQGNSA. The CDR3 extends over 15 amino acids. This CDR3 is CASSFGQGQNQPQHF. The CDR3 coding sequence is TGTGCCAGCAGCTTTGGACAGGGTCAAAATCAGCCCCAGCATTTT.

The V gene is TRBV12-5, the J gene TRBJ1-4; maybe TRBD1 (5 bases). Trimming took off 1 base at V and 4 bases at J, with 13 bases between the two ends. The CDR3 has 16 residues. Germline V gene lookup returns CDR1 LGHNT and CDR2 FRNRAP. The CDR3: CASGLDRRGGNEKLFF. The CDR3 DNA follows: TGTGCTAGTGGTTTGGACCGAAGGGGTGGTAATGAAAAACTGTTTTTT.

The rearrangement uses TRBV28 and TRBJ2-2; D could derive from TRBD1 or TRBD2 (5 bases each). The CDR3 is 12 amino acids. Germline V gene sequence: CDR1 MDHEN, CDR2 SYDVKM. With 10 bases removed from V and 3 bases from J, the gap between germline ends came to 9 bases. The CDR3: CATQGHTGELFF. The CDR3 DNA reads TGTGCCACCCAGGGACACACCGGGGAGCTGTTTTTT.

The CDR3 coding sequence is TGTGCCAGCAGGGTAAGCTGGGATACGCAGTATTTT. Translating gives CASRVSWDTQYF. The genes are TRBV7-2 and TRBJ2-3, with no clear D. The CDR3 sequence is 12 residues long. CDR1 is SGHTA and CDR2 is FQGNSA in the germline V gene. V shed 6 bases and J shed 6 bases, with 10 bases lying between them. Full variable domain (remainder filled in from reference TRBV7-2 and TRBJ2-3): GAGVSQSPSNKVTEKGKDVELRCDPISGHTALYWYRQSLGQGLEFLIYFQGNSAPDKSGLPSDRFSAERTGGSVSTLTIQRTQQEDSAVYLCASRVSWDTQYFGPGTRLTVL.

The V gene is TRBV6-1, the J gene TRBJ1-5; 8 bases are shared with TRBD1. This CDR3 has 15 amino acids. The germline V gene has CDR1 MNHNS and CDR2 SASEGT. V dropped 6 bases and J dropped 2; count of bases not matched to a gene: 6. The CDR3 DNA sequence: TGTGCCAGCAGCAATGGACAGGGTGGCAATCAGCCCCAGCATTTT. Protein: CASSNGQGGNQPQHF.

This clone was seen a few times. The same CDR3 can be traced to other DNA sequences in this sample. J is TRBJ2-5 and V is TRBV5-1, with D uncertain. Germline lookup yields CDR1 SGHRS and CDR2 YFSETQ. The CDR3 runs to 13 residues. V lost 0 bases and J 2 bases, leaving 5 bases between the germline ends. The CDR3 loop reads CASSLDSQETQYF. CDR3 nucleotides: TGCGCCAGCAGCTTGGACAGTCAAGAGACCCAGTACTTC.

The DNA of the CDR3 is TGTGCCAGCAGCTTAGGACTAGCGGAAGCCACCGGGGAGCTGTTTTTT. This gives the protein CASSLGLAEATGELFF. The chain has TRBV11-1 and TRBJ2-2; 9 bases align to TRBD2. The CDR3 is 16 amino acids. V lost 1 base, J lost 4 bases, and 4 bases stayed unmatched. In germline, CDR1 is SGHAT, CDR2 FQDESV (reference sequence).

The V and J genes are TRBV28 and TRBJ2-1, with a possible D match to TRBD2 (6 bases). The CDR3 is 16 residues long. The germline V gene has CDR1 MDHEN and CDR2 SYDVKM. Trimming removed 4 bases at V and 1 base at J, with 14 bases between. The CDR3 here is CASSSSGAVSYNEQFF. The CDR3 DNA reads TGTGCCAGCAGTTCCTCGGGAGCGGTATCCTACAATGAGCAGTTCTTC.